These 16 T cell receptor beta chains were all obtained from the same sample, sequenced in a study of blood T cell repertoires in COVID-19. TCRdb's table, derived via immunoSEQ multiplex PCR, lists solely in-frame clones and lacks some. The table shows roughly 62,000 clones, with about 80% occurring only once. Sequencing was done on a sample of peripheral blood. These receptors all stem from an elderly man with COVID-19, enrolled during active disease.

The chain uses TRBV5-1 and TRBJ1-1; D is ambiguous. There are 13 residues in the CDR3. Germline CDR1 SGHRS, CDR2 YFSETQ. Deletions cut 4 bases from V and 7 bases from J, with 14 bases between. The CDR3 coding sequence is TGCGCCAGCAGCAATGGTCCGAGGCGTGAAGCTTTCTTT. It codes for CASSNGPRREAFF.

The V and J genes are TRBV7-9 and TRBJ1-5, with TRBD1 matching over 11 bases. Trimming at V came to 5 bases and at J to 0 bases, leaving 6 bases not matched to a gene. The CDR3 has 17 amino acids. CDR1 is SEHNR, CDR2 FQNEAQ, per germline (reference sequence). For the CDR3, the DNA is TGTGCCAGCAGCCGGGACAGGGGGGGATCTAGCAATCAGCCCCAGCATTTT. Its protein product is CASSRDRGGSSNQPQHF.

This clone was detected only once. The chain joins TRBV6-5 to TRBJ1-1; 7 bases agree with TRBD1. Germline trimming cut 10 bases from V and 3 bases from J; bases unmatched to any gene: 8. Germline V gene data show CDR1 as MNHEY and CDR2 as SVGAGI. The CDR3 is 13 residues long. The CDR3 nucleotides are TGTGCCACCAAAACAGGGGAGGACACTGAAGCTTTCTTT. Protein product: CATKTGEDTEAFF.

The chain carries TRBV5-6 and TRBJ1-3, with D unresolved. The CDR3 has 14 residues. V was cut by 2 bases and J by 0 bases, with 6 bases left in between. The germline gives CDR1 SGHDT, CDR2 YYEEEE. The chain's CDR3 is CASSFSSSGNTIYF. The CDR3, as DNA: TGTGCCAGCAGCTTTTCGAGCTCTGGAAACACCATATATTTT.

The V and J genes are TRBV7-9 and TRBJ2-1, with D possibly TRBD1 on 5 matching bases. The CDR3 covers 14 residues. Germline values: CDR1 SEHNR, CDR2 FQNEAQ (reference sequence). The V gene lost 3 bases and the J gene lost 10 bases, with 16 bases spanning the gap. The CDR3 bases are TGTGCCAGCAGCTTCGATCAGGGCAACCGGGAGCAGTTCTTC. This gives the protein CASSFDQGNREQFF.

This rearrangement joins TRBV3-1 (or the pseudogene TRBV3-2) to TRBJ2-2; maybe TRBD2 (5 bases). The germline V gene encodes CDR1 LGHDT and CDR2 YNNKEL (reference sequence). CDR3 length equals 14 residues. Deletions cut 5 bases from V and 4 bases from J, with 11 bases between. The CDR3 DNA sequence: TGTGCCAGCAGCACCGGGATCACCACCGGGGAGCTGTTTTTT. Its protein product is CASSTGITTGELFF.

V usage is TRBV18 and J usage is TRBJ2-5; D perhaps matches TRBD2 (7 bases). Trimming removed 5 bases at V and 5 bases at J, with 21 bases between. Germline V gene data show CDR1 as KGHSH and CDR2 as LQKENI. The CDR3 is 16 residues long. CDR3 residues: CASSSGGGSPGETQYF. CDR3 sequence (DNA): TGTGCCAGCTCATCGGGCGGGGGCTCCCCGGGGGAGACCCAGTACTTC.

The rearrangement links TRBV19 to TRBJ1-2; a possible D gene is TRBD1 (5 bases). CDR1 is LNHDA, CDR2 SQIVND, per germline (reference sequence). This CDR3 spans 15 amino acids. V shed 8 bases and J shed 1 base, with 17 bases lying between them. CDR3 in DNA: TGTGCCAGTTGCGGGACGAGCTTTGGTAACTATGGCTACACCTTC. It yields the protein CASCGTSFGNYGYTF.

This chain connects TRBV4-3 to TRBJ1-2; 8 bases are shared with TRBD1. In germline, CDR1 is LGHNA, CDR2 YSLEER. There are 15 residues in the CDR3. Unmatched junction bases numbered 8, after V lost 4 bases and J lost 4 bases. The chain's CDR3 is CASSLGGQDPYGYTF. CDR3 coding DNA: TGCGCCAGCAGCCTCGGGGGACAGGACCCCTATGGCTACACCTTC.

The rearrangement joins TRBV5-1 to TRBJ2-7; 7 nucleotides align to TRBD1. The CDR3 has 15 residues. The V segment lost 4 bases and the J segment 2 bases; nucleotides outside the gene matches: 9. In germline, CDR1 is SGHRS, CDR2 YFSETQ. The CDR3 is CASSLGQVGAYEQYV. The CDR3 DNA reads as TGCGCCAGCAGCCTCGGACAGGTTGGCGCCTACGAGCAGTACGTC.

The chain combines TRBV7-2 with TRBJ1-2; 12 nucleotides agree with TRBD1. The CDR3 is 15 amino acids. V gave up 5 bases and J gave up 3 bases; unmatched junction bases: 4. Germline CDR1 reads SGHTA; CDR2 reads FQGNSA. CDR3 in DNA: TGTGCCAGCAGCCCCGGGACAGGGGGCTACTATGGCTACACCTTC. Its translation is CASSPGTGGYYGYTF.

This chain uses TRBV4-1 with TRBJ1-5, with D possibly matching TRBD1 (5 bases). The CDR3 consists of 16 residues. V lost 0 bases and J 4 bases, leaving 13 bases between the germline ends. Germline loops: CDR1 MGHRA, CDR2 YSYEKL. CDR3 sequence (DNA): TGCGCCAGCAGCCAAGAAATCGGGGGTTGGAATCAGCCCCAGCATTTT. Its translation: CASSQEIGGWNQPQHF.

The V and J genes are TRBV18 and TRBJ1-2; D uncertain. Germline values: CDR1 KGHSH, CDR2 LQKENI. This CDR3 spans 14 amino acids. V was pared by 2 bases and J by 0 bases, with 7 bases between. The CDR3 DNA reads TGTGCCAGCTCACCAGCAGACACTAACTATGGCTACACCTTC. Translated: CASSPADTNYGYTF. The entire variable domain, with the rest obtained from reference TRBV18 and TRBJ1-2, is as follows: NAGVMQNPRHLVRRRGQEARLRCSPMKGHSHVYWYRQLPEEGLKFMVYLQKENIIDESGMPKERFSAEFPKEGPSILRIQQVVRGDSAAYFCASSPADTNYGYTFGSGTRLTVV.

The V call is TRBV6-2 or TRBV6-3, the J call TRBJ2-1, with 9 bases lining up with TRBD2. Germline V gene lookup returns CDR1 MNHEY and CDR2 SVGEGT. V trimming: 0 bases; J trimming: 4 bases; junction bases outside the gene matches: 4. This CDR3 has 16 residues. The CDR3 loop reads CASSYSVSGRYNEQFF. The DNA for the CDR3 is TGTGCCAGCAGTTACTCTGTTAGCGGGAGATACAATGAGCAGTTCTTC.

The CDR3 DNA sequence: TGTGCCAGCAGTGAAGCGCTTCTGGGGGGCTATGGCTACACCTTC. Residues: CASSEALLGGYGYTF. The chain is built from TRBV6-1 and TRBJ1-2, with D maybe TRBD1 (5 bases). Germline values: CDR1 MNHNS, CDR2 SASEGT. V was clipped by 0 bases and J by 4 bases, with 12 bases between them. The CDR3 is 15 amino acids.

The J gene is TRBJ1-3, the V gene TRBV5-1; no clear D gene. Trimming removed 0 bases at V and 2 bases at J, with 9 bases between. Germline V CDR1 and CDR2: SGHRS, YFSETQ. This CDR3 comprises 15 residues. The CDR3: CASSLGEYTGNTIYF. The CDR3, as DNA: TGCGCCAGCAGCTTGGGGGAGTATACTGGAAACACCATATATTTT.